This entry describes one T cell receptor beta chain. Its antigen is unknown. PCR primers comprised 60 Vbeta and 13 Jbeta primers. The protocol was immunoSEQ multiplex PCR, while the TCRdb copy is restricted to in-frame clones and leaves out a portion. Of about 110,000 clones in the sample, 74% were seen once. This sample was included in a study of cytomegalovirus exposure and HLA in healthy donors. General observations from the study: The study recorded 164 TCR beta chains that were cytomegalovirus-associated. In most subjects, TCR beta sequences reportedly gave accurate predictions of HLA-A and HLA-B alleles. Among TCR sequences, most were rare, though some public TCRs appeared in many donors.

V was cut by 6 bases and J by 4 bases, with 12 bases left in between. The germline V gene encodes CDR1 LNHDA and CDR2 SQIVND (reference sequence). CDR3 length equals 13 residues. The J gene is TRBJ1-1, the V gene TRBV19, with TRBD1 as a possible D gene (6 bases). Specimen: PBMCs. The sequence derives from a man in his fifties or sixties in good health and CMV-seropositive. The DNA of the CDR3 is TGTGCCAGTAGGGAAGGGGGTGGCACTGAAGCTTTCTTT. This sequence encodes CASREGGGTEAFF.